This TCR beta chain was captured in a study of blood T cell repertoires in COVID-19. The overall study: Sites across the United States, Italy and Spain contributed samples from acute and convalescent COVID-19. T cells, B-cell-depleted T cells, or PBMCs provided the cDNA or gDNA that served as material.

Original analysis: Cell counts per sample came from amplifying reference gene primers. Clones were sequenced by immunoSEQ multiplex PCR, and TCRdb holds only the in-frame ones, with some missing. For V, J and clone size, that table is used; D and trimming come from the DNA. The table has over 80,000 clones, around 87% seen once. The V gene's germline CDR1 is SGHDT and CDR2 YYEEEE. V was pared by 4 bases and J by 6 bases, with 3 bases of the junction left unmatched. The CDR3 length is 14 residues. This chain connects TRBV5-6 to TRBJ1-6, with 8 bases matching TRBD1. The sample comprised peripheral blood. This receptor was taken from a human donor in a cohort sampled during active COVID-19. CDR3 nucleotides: TGTGCCAGCAGCAGGGGACAGGTTAATTCACCCCTCCACTTT. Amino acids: CASSRGQVNSPLHF.